This T cell receptor beta chain was captured by sequencing in a study of T-cell reconstitution after alpha-beta-depleted transplantation in children. Unique molecular identifiers were incorporated into the prepared TCRbeta library. MiXCR, run by TCRdb on the PCR reads, gives a single entry per CDR3 protein. The data show roughly 350,000 distinct CDR3 sequences, with approximately 10% seen just once and around 2.4% held by the top ten. This clonotype appeared a few times. V dropped 6 bases and J dropped 0 bases, with 12 bases sitting between them. Germline CDR1 is DFQATT and CDR2 is SNEGSKA (reference sequence). The CDR3 sequence is 14 residues long.

This specimen was PBMCs from the stem cell graft donor, taken from the stem cell graft. The chain recombines TRBV20-1 with TRBJ1-5; no clear D gene. This clonotype was sampled from a human donor who donated a stem cell graft to a child with acute lymphoblastic leukemia. As DNA, the CDR3 is TGCAGTGCCCGACCCAGCCATAGCAATCAGCCCCAGCATTTT. Translated, it gives CSARPSHSNQPQHF.